This T cell receptor beta chain is from a study of multiple sclerosis patients with progressive multifocal leukoencephalopathy. This sample's time point: roughly 6 months of natalizumab therapy. Germline V CDR1 and CDR2: MGHRA, YSYEKL. This CDR3 has 16 amino acids. Trimming pared 1 base from V and 2 bases from J, leaving 12 bases between. The repertoire was sequenced with immunoSEQ multiplex PCR; TCRdb's copy has only in-frame clones and lacks some. The sample gives tens of thousands of clones, roughly 90% of which show up once; about 1.6% is in the top ten. The source is a human donor with multiple sclerosis. The sample consisted of PBMCs, taken from a patient treated with natalizumab. This chain links TRBV4-1 with TRBJ1-3, with D perhaps matching TRBD1 (6 bases). The CDR3 nucleotides are TGCGCCAGCAGCCAAGTGTGGGCAGGGGCTGGAAACACCATATATTTT. It is translated as CASSQVWAGAGNTIYF.